This T cell receptor (beta chain) was sequenced for a study of shared clonotypes between healthy human individuals (dated by TCRdb to about 2020). With regard to the full study: Three men and two women, aged 18 to 49 years, made up the cohort. Different laboratories and diverse techniques were used to prepare libraries and sequence TCR repertoires, to increase sequencing depth and limit assay-specific biases. For each donor, CD4 naive and CD4 memory were each given three plates, CD8 naive was given two plates, and CD8 memory was given one plate. Between about 0.94 and 8.9 billion PBMCs per donor were obtained by leukapheresis. To estimate repertoire size and how much clonotype sharing occurs between individuals, the study deeply sequenced the blood TCR repertoires of several healthy adults. General findings and caveats noted by the study authors: Naive subsets generally had larger estimated clonotype richness than memory subsets did. Sampling was restricted to blood, and TCR repertoires in tissue are likely to differ from TCR repertoires in blood. Compared with non-shared clonotypes, clonotypes shared by all four sorted-subset donors had higher generation probabilities. Pairwise subsampling led to the expectation that sequencing depth would affect the degree of clonotype sharing among donors. Because the study included only a small number of donors, the genetic and exposure-history diversity represented was limited. Incomplete sequencing was indicated by rarefaction of sorted-subset datasets, despite the large sequencing depth. Across a handful of donors, roughly 5% of naive CD4, roughly 3.5% of naive CD8, 2.3% of memory CD4, and about 0.44% of memory CD8 clonotypes were shared.

The donors were healthy, HIV-negative adults with no recently reported acute infections or vaccinations. All donors were Caucasian adults living in Nashville, Tennessee, USA. CD4+ T cells were enriched by magnetic negative selection, after which naive cells were positively selected on CD45RA and the negative fraction was taken as the memory subset. After blood collection by leukapheresis, PBMCs were isolated using Ficoll-Histopaque density gradient centrifugation and then cryopreserved in the vapor phase of liquid nitrogen. Analytical flow cytometry was used to check the purity and quantity of every magnetically sorted T cell population. Genomic DNA was isolated from every sorted fraction and measured by UV absorbance on a Nanodrop 2000c. Using the deep immunoSEQ assay, multiplex PCR amplified TCR CDR3 regions from genomic DNA. Extracted genomic DNA from each cell subset was distributed evenly across all wells of several immunoSEQ 96-well plates, and each plate was treated as a replicate. For sorted subsets, roughly 200 ng of genomic DNA, equivalent to some 30,000 T cell genomes, went into each replicate PCR. The purified libraries were quantified using a Qubit 3.0 fluorometer, sized with a Bioanalyzer 2100, and then quantified again using the KAPA Library Quantification kit. A separate single-read 150-cycle Illumina NextSeq 550 flow cell was used to sequence each immunoSEQ 96-well plate. On the study's bioinformatics: Because only junctional sequences without quality scores were contained in the immunoSEQ output, filtering matching that applied to full-length reads could not be performed. To assign V/J genes and CDR3, sequences were annotated against IMGT germline references using PyIR, a Python wrapper for IgBLAST v1.9. Reads were filtered out if the reads had weak V/J assignments (E-value above 1e-6), no CDR3, stop codons, out-of-frame junctions, or ambiguous translated residues. V3J clonotypes were defined as sequences sharing an identical inferred V gene, J gene, and CDR3 amino acid sequence. Percentage overlap between repertoires was calculated by dividing the number of shared unique clonotypes by the size of the smaller repertoire. Richness of each repertoire was evaluated using RTK rarefaction, the Chao1 estimator, and Recon v2.1 estimates of unobserved clonotypes. Generation probabilities for all TCRbeta clonotypes obtained by the gDNA method from a few donors were computed using OLGA. TCRdb took this table from immuneACCESS and kept in-frame rearrangements with V and J called. Such tables lack part of the clones; where checked against another copy, unresolved V genes explain under half of the gap, and the rest is unexplained. V and J calls and clone size are as listed in that table; D and trimming were resolved from the DNA. The sample profile shows millions of clones; over 85% of them were found once. Of the sample, about 0.41% is held by the ten largest clones.

As concerns this clone: What antigen it recognizes has not been identified. No clone much larger than this one lies a single base away; base qualities are absent.

Trimming at the junction amounts to 4 bases on V and 6 bases on J, and the germline ends lie 13 bases apart. The CDR3 starts with the cysteine, ends with the phenylalanine, and has 13 residues. Only the CDR3 DNA stays, 39 bases, in frame from base 1. The germline V gene (reference sequence) provides CDR1 SEHNR and CDR2 FQNEAQ. The rearranged segments are TRBV7-9 and TRBJ2-7; D gene: possibly TRBD2, on 6 matching bases. Sequenced sample: naive CD4+ T cells from PBMCs. Per the publication, the cell subset or site label means: CD45RA+ positively selected. The source is a man in his late teens or twenties in good health. Some clones in this sample may be carry-over from other donors' samples. The CDR3 is CASSWAGNLEQYF. The sequenced DNA: TGTGCCAGCAGCTGGGCGGGGAATCTCGAGCAGTACTTC.